This entry describes one T cell receptor (beta chain). Its ends do not fully match the called genes, so a read error is possible. TCRdb re-called the PCR reads through MiXCR, storing one row per CDR3 protein. The sample lists roughly 10,000 distinct CDR3 sequences; 50% to 65% were seen once. This sample stems from a study of CD4 and CD8 cells across lung adenocarcinoma regions. The CDR3 spans 18 residues. The TCR originated in a male donor with lung adenocarcinoma. The CD4 and CD8 labels of this study may be unreliable. This chain links TRBV12-3 or TRBV12-4 with TRBJ2-3; no reliable D call. Source material: CD4+ T cells from the center of a lung tumor. The CDR3: CASSWVRLAGGDPETQYF. CDR3 nucleotides: TGTGCCAGCAGTTGGGTGCGGTTGGCTGGCGGTGACCCAGAGACGCAGTACTTT.